This is a list of T cell receptor beta chains from one sample in a study of T cell repertoires in cytomegalovirus infection. For these TCRs, the target antigens are not known. MiXCR was run by TCRdb on the reads, yielding one entry per CDR3 protein. This sample has 600,000 to 700,000 distinct CDR3 sequences, with around 35% found just once. Here the sequenced sample was cultured PBMCs, taken from culture after CMV antigen stimulation. These receptors were taken from a human donor in good health (CMV status not recorded). Some clones in this sample may be carry-over from other donors' samples. The CDR3 runs from the conserved cysteine through the conserved F or W. D genes are given only for firm matches. Size is stated for part of the rows, as once, few or many counts, or as a class when the clone is expanded.

TRBJ2-7,NA,TRBV15,TRBD2,CATSRRSGGLPYEQYF,TGTGCCACCAGCAGGAGGAGCGGGGGACTCCCCTACGAGCAGTACTTC
TRBJ2-7,NA,TRBV6-5,NA,CASSYYRGGYEQYF,TGTGCCAGCAGTTACTACAGGGGAGGGTACGAGCAGTACTTC
TRBJ2-1,NA,TRBV7-9,NA,CASSLRIRGNYNEQFF,TGTGCCAGCAGCTTACGTATCAGGGGAAATTACAATGAGCAGTTCTTC
TRBJ2-3,NA,TRBV5-1,TRBD2,CASRTSGRQDTQYF,TGCGCCAGCCGGACTAGCGGGAGGCAAGATACGCAGTATTTT
TRBJ2-7,NA,TRBV6-1,TRBD2,CASARGVSYEQYF,TGTGCCAGCGCTCGGGGGGTGAGCTACGAGCAGTACTTC
TRBJ2-7,many,TRBV7-2,TRBD2,CASSLGGTSGLVSYEQYF,TGTGCCAGCAGCTTAGGGGGGACTAGCGGGCTCGTCTCCTACGAGCAGTACTTC
TRBJ2-4,few,TRBV11-2,TRBD1,CASSRDSLQNIQYF,TGTGCCAGCAGTCGGGACAGTCTTCAAAACATTCAGTACTTC
TRBJ2-3,NA,TRBV7-2,NA,CASSWQRVTDTQYF,TGTGCCAGCAGCTGGCAGAGAGTGACAGATACGCAGTATTTT
TRBJ2-2,NA,TRBV7-6,TRBD2,CASSVTSGPNTGELFF,TGTGCCAGCAGCGTAACTAGCGGGCCGAACACCGGGGAGCTGTTTTTT
TRBJ1-5,many,TRBV7-2,TRBD1,CASSFEQGYNQPQHF,TGTGCCAGCAGCTTCGAACAGGGGTACAATCAGCCCCAGCATTTT
TRBJ2-1,NA,TRBV19,NA,CASSIGRGPYNEQFF,TGTGCCAGTAGTATAGGCAGGGGCCCCTACAATGAGCAGTTCTTC
TRBJ2-3,NA,TRBV5-1,NA,CASRNGGDSTDTQYF,TGCGCCAGCAGAAACGGTGGGGACAGCACAGATACGCAGTATTTT
TRBJ2-5,NA,TRBV20-1,NA,CSASRGTSPETQYF,TGCAGTGCTAGTAGGGGGACCTCCCCCGAGACCCAGTACTTC
TRBJ1-2,many,TRBV7-2,NA,CASSPDRQRGYTF,TGTGCCAGCAGCCCCGACAGGCAGCGTGGCTACACCTTC